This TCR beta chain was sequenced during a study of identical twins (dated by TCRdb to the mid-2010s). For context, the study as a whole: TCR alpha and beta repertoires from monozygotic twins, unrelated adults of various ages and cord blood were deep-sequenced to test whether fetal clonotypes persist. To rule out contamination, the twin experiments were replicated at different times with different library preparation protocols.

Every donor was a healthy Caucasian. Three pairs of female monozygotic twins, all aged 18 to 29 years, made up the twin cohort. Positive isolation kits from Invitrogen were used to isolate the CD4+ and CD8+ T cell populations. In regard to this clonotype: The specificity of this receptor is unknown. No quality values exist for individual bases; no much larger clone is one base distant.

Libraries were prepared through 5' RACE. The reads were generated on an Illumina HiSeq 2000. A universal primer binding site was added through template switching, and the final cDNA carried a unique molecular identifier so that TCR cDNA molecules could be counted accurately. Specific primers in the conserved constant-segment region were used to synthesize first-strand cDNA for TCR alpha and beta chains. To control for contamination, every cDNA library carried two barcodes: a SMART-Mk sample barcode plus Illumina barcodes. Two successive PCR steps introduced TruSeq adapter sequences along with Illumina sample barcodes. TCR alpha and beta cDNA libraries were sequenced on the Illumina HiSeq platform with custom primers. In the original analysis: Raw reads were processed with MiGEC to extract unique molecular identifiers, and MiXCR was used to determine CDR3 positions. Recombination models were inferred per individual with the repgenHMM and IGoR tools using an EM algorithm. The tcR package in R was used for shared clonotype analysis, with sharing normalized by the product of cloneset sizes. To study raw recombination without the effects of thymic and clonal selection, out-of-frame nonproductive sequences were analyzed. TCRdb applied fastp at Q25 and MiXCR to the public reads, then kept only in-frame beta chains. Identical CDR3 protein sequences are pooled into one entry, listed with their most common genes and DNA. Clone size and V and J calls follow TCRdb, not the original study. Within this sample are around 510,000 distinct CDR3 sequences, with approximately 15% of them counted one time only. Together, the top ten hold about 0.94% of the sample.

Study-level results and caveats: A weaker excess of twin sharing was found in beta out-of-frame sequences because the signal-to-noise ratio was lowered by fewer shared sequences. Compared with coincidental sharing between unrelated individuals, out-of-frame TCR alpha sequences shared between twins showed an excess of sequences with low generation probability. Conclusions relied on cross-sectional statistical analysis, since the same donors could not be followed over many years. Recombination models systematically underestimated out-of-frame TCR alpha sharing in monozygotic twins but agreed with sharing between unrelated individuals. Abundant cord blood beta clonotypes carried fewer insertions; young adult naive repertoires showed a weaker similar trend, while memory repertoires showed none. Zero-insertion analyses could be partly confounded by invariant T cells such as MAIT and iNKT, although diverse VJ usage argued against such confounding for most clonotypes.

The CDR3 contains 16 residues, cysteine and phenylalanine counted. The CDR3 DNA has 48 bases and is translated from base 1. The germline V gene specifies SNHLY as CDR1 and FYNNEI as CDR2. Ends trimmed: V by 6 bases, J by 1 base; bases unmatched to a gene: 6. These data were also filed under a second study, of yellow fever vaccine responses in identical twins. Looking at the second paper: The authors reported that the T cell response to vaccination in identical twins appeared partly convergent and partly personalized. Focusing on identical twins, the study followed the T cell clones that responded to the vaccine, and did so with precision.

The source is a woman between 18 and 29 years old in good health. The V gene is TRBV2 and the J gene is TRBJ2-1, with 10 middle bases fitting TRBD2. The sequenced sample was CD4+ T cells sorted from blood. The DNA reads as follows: TGTGCCAGCAGGTCTAGCGGGAGTTTATCCTACAATGAGCAGTTCTTC. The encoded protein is CASRSSGSLSYNEQFF. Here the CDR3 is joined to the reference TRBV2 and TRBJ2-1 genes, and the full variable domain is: EPEVTQTPSHQVTQMGQEVILRCVPISNHLYFYWYRQILGQKVEFLVSFYNNEISEKSEIFDDQFSVERPDGSNFTLKIRSTKLEDSAMYFCASRSSGSLSYNEQFFGPGTRLTVL.